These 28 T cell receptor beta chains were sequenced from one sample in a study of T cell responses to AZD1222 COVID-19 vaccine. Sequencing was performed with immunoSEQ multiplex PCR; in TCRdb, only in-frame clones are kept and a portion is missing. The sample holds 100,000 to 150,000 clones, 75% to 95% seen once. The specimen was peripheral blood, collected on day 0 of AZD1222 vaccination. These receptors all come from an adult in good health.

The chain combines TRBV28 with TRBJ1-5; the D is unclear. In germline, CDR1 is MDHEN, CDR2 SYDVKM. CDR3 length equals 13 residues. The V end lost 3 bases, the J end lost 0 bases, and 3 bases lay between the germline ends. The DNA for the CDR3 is TGTGCCAGCAGTTTGAATAGCAATCAGCCCCAGCATTTT. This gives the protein CASSLNSNQPQHF.

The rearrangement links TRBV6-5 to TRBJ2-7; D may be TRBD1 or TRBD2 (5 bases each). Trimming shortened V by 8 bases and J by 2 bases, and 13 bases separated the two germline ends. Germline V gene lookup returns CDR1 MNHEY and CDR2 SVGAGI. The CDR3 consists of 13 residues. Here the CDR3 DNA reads TGTGCCAGCTCTCGGGACGATACCTACGAGCAGTACTTC. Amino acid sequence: CASSRDDTYEQYF.

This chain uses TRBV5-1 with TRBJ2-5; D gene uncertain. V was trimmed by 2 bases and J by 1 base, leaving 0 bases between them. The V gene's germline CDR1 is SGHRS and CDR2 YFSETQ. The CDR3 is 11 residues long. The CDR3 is CASSFQETQYF. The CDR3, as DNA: TGCGCCAGCAGCTTCCAAGAGACCCAGTACTTC.

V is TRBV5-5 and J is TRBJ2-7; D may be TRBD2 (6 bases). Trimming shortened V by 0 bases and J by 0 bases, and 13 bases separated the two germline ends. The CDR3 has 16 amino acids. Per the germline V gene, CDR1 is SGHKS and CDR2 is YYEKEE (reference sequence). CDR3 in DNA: TGTGCCAGCAGCTTGGGCGGGACTCCCAGCTCCTACGAGCAGTACTTC. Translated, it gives CASSLGGTPSSYEQYF.

CDR3 DNA: TGCGCCAGCAGCCAATGGGTTGGACTAGCGGGAGAGTTGAGCACAGATACGCAGTATTTT. Its protein is CASSQWVGLAGELSTDTQYF. The chain joins TRBV4-3 to TRBJ2-3; 13 nucleotides line up with TRBD2. This CDR3 contains 20 residues. V was pared by 2 bases and J by 0 bases, with 11 bases of the junction left unmatched. Germline V lookup: CDR1 LGHNA, CDR2 YSLEER.

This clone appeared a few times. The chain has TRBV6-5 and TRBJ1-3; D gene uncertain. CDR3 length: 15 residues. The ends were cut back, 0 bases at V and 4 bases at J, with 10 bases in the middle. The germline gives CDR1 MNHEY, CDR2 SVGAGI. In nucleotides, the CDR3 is TGTGCCAGCAGTTACTCGATCCAAGCAGGAAACACCATATATTTT. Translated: CASSYSIQAGNTIYF.

The CDR3 sequence is CAWRKQGFQETQYF. CDR3 bases: TGTGCCTGGAGGAAACAGGGTTTCCAAGAGACCCAGTACTTC. This chain uses TRBV30 with TRBJ2-5; D may be TRBD1 (6 bases). CDR1 and CDR2 (germline): GTSNPN, SVGIG (reference sequence). The CDR3 covers 14 residues. Trimming stripped 3 bases from V and 1 base from J, with 12 bases between. Full variable domain (missing parts from reference TRBV30 and TRBJ2-5): SQTIHQWPATLVQPVGSPLSLECTVEGTSNPNLYWYRQAAGRGLQLLFYSVGIGQISSEVPQNLSASRPQDRQFILSSKKLLLSDSGFYLCAWRKQGFQETQYFGPGTRLLVL.

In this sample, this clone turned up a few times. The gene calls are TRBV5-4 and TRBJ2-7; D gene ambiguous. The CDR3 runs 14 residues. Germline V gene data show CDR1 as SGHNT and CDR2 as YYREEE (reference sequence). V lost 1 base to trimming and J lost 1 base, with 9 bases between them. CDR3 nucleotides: TGTGCCAGCAGCTTGTCTGGCAGTTCCTACGAGCAGTACTTC. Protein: CASSLSGSSYEQYF.

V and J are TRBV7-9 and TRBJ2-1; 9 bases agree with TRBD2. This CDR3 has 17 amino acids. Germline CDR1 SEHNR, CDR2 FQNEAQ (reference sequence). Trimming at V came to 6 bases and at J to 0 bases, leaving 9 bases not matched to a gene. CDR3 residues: CASSSSGRYYSYNEQFF. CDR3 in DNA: TGTGCCAGCAGTTCAAGCGGGAGGTATTACTCCTACAATGAGCAGTTCTTC.

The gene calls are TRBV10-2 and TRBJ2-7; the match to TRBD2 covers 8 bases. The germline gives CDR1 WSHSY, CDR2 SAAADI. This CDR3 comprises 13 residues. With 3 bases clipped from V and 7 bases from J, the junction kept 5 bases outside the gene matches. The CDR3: CASSEGGGREQYF. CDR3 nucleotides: TGCGCCAGCAGTGAAGGCGGGGGGCGAGAGCAGTACTTC.

The CDR3 DNA follows: TGTGCCACCCACCGGACTGAGACCTACGAGCAGTACTTC. Translating it yields CATHRTETYEQYF. This sequence joins TRBV2 and TRBJ2-7; possibly TRBD2 for D (5 bases). Looked up from germline, CDR1 is SNHLY and CDR2 is FYNNEI. The V end lost 10 bases, the J end lost 2 bases, and 15 bases lay between the germline ends. This CDR3 comprises 13 residues.

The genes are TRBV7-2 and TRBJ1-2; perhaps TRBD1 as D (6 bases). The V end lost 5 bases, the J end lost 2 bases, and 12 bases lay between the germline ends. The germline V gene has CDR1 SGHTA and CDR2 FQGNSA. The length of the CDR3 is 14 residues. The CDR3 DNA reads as TGTGCCAGCAGCCGCGGACAGACAAACTATGGCTACACCTTC. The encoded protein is CASSRGQTNYGYTF.

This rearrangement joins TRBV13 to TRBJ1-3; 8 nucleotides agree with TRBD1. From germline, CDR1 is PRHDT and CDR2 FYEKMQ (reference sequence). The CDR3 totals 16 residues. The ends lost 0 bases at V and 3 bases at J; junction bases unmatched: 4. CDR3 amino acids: CASSLGGTGYGNTIYF. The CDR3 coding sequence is TGTGCCAGCAGCTTAGGGGGGACAGGATATGGAAACACCATATATTTT.

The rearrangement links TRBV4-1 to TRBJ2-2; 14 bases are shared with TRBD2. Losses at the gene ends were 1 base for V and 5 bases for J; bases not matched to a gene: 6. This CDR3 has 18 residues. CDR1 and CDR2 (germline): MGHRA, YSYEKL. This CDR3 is CASSQGGLAGVGTGELFF. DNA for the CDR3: TGCGCCAGCAGCCAAGGGGGACTAGCGGGAGTAGGGACCGGGGAGCTGTTTTTT.

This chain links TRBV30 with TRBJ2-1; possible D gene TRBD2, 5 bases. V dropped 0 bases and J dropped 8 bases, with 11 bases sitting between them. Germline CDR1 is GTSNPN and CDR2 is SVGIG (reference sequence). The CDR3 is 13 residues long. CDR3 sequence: CAWSVLGADEQFF. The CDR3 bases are TGTGCCTGGAGTGTACTAGGTGCGGATGAGCAGTTCTTC. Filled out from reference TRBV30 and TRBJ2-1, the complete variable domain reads SQTIHQWPATLVQPVGSPLSLECTVEGTSNPNLYWYRQAAGRGLQLLFYSVGIGQISSEVPQNLSASRPQDRQFILSSKKLLLSDSGFYLCAWSVLGADEQFFGPGTRLTVL.

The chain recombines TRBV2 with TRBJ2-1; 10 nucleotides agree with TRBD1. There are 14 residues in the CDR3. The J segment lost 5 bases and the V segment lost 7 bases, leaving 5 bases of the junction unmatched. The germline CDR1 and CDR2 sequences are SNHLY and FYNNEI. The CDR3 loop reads CASNPDRGNNEQFF. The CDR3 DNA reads TGTGCCAGCAACCCGGACAGGGGGAACAATGAGCAGTTCTTC.

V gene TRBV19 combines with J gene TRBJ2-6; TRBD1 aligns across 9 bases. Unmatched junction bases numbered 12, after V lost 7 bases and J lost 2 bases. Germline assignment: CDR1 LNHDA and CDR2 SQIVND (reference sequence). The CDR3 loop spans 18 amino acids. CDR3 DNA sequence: TGTGCCAGTACCCGACGGGGACAGGGTGTCGCTGGGGCCAACGTCCTGACTTTC. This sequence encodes CASTRRGQGVAGANVLTF.

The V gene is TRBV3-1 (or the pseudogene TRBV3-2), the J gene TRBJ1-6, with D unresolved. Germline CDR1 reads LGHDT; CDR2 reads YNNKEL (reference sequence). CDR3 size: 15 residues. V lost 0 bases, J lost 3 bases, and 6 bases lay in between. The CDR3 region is CASSQEPRYNSPLHF. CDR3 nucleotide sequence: TGTGCCAGCAGCCAAGAACCCCGCTATAATTCACCCCTCCACTTT.

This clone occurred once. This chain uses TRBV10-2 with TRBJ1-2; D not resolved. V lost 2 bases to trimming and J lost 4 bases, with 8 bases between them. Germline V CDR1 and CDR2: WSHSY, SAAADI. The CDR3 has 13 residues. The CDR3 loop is CASSEGSGYGYTF. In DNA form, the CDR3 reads TGCGCCAGCAGTGAGGGGAGCGGCTATGGCTACACCTTC.

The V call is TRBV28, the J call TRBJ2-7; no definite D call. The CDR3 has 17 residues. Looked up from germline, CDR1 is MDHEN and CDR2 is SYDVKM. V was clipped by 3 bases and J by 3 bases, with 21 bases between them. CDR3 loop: CASSFGRVGQPLYEQYF. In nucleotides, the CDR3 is TGTGCCAGCAGTTTTGGAAGAGTCGGGCAGCCACTCTACGAGCAGTACTTC.

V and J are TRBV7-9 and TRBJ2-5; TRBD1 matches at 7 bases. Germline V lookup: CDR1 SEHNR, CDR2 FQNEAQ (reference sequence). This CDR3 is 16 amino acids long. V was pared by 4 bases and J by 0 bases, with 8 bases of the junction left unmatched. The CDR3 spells CASSSSGTAYQETQYF. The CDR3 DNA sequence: TGTGCCAGCAGCTCCTCCGGGACAGCGTACCAAGAGACCCAGTACTTC.

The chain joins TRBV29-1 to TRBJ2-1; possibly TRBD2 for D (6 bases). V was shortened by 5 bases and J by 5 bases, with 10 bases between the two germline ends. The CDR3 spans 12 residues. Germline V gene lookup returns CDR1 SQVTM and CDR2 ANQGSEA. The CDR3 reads CSVISGHNEQFF. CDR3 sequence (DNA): TGCAGCGTTATTAGCGGTCACAATGAGCAGTTCTTC.

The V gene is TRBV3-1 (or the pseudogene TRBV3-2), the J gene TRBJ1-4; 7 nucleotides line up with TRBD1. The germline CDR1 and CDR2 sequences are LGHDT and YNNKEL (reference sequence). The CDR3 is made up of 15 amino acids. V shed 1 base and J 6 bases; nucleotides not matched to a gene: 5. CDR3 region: CASSQVAQGYEKLFF. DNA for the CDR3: TGTGCCAGCAGCCAAGTGGCACAGGGGTATGAAAAACTGTTTTTT.

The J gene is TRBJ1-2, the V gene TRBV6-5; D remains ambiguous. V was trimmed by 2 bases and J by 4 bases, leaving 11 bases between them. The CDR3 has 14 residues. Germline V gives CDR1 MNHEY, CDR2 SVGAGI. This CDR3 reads CASSYTTEAYGYTF. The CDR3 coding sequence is TGTGCCAGCAGTTACACGACGGAAGCCTATGGCTACACCTTC.

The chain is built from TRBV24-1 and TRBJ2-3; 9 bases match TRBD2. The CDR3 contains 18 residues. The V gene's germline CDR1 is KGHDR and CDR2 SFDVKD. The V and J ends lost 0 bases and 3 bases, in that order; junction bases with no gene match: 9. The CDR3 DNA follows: TGTGCCACCAGTGATTTGCGTTCGGGGCTAGCGGGAACAGATACGCAGTATTTT. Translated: CATSDLRSGLAGTDTQYF.

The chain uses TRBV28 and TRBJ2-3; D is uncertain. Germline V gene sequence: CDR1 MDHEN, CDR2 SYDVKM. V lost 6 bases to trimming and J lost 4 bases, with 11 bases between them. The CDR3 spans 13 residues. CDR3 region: CASRGFRADTQYF. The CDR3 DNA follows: TGTGCCAGCAGGGGATTTCGGGCAGATACGCAGTATTTT. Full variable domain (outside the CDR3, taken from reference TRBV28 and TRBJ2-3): DVKVTQSSRYLVKRTGEKVFLECVQDMDHENMFWYRQDPGLGLRLIYFSYDVKMKEKGDIPEGYSVSREKKERFSLILESASTNQTSMYLCASRGFRADTQYFGPGTRLTVL.

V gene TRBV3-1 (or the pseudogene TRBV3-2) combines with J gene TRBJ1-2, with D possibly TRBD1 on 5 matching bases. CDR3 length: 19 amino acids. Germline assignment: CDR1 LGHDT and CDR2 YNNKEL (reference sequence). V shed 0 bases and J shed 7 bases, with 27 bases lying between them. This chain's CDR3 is CASSQDGLALAGLFPGYTF. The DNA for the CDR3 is TGTGCCAGCAGCCAAGATGGTTTGGCGCTAGCAGGGTTATTCCCTGGCTACACCTTC.

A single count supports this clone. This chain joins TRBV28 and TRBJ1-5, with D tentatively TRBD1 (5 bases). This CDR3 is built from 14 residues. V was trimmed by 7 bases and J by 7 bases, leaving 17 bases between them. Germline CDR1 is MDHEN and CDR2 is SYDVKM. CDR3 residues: CASNYQGLAQPQHF. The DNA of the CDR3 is TGTGCCAGCAATTACCAGGGATTGGCGCAGCCCCAGCATTTT.